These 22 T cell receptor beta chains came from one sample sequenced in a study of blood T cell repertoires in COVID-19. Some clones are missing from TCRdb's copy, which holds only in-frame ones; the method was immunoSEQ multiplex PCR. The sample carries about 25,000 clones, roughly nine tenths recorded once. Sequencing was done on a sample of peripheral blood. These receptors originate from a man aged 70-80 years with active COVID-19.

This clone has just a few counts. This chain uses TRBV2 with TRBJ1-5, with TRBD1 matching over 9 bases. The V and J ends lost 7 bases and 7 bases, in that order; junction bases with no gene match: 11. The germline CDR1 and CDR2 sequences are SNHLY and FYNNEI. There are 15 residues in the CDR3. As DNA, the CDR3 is TGTGCCAGCATCGCCCAACAGGGGGCCGGGCAGCCCCAGCATTTT. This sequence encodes CASIAQQGAGQPQHF.

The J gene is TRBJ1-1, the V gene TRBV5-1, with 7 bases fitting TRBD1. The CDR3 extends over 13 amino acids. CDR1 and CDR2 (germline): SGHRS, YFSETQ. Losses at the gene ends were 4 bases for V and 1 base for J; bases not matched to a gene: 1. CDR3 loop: CASSRDRNTEAFF. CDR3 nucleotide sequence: TGCGCCAGCAGCAGGGACAGGAACACTGAAGCTTTCTTT. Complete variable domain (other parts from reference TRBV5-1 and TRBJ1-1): KAGVTQTPRYLIKTRGQQVTLSCSPISGHRSVSWYQQTPGQGLQFLFEYFSETQRNKGNFPGRFSGRQFSNSRSEMNVSTLELGDSALYLCASSRDRNTEAFFGQGTRLTVV.

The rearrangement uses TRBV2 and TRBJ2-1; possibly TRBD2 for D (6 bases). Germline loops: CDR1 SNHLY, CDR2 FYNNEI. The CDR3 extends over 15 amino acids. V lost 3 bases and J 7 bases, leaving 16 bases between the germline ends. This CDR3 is CASSEEGLWGNEQFF. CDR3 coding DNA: TGTGCCAGCAGTGAGGAGGGTCTTTGGGGGAATGAGCAGTTCTTC.

CDR3 sequence (DNA): TGTGCCAGCAGTTTTCTAACAGGGGGAACTGAAGCTTTCTTT. Translating gives CASSFLTGGTEAFF. The chain recombines TRBV6-2 or TRBV6-3 with TRBJ1-1; 8 positions agree with TRBD1. CDR3 length: 14 residues. Germline trimming cut 4 bases from V and 5 bases from J; bases unmatched to any gene: 6. CDR1 and CDR2 from the germline V gene are MNHEY and SVGEGT.

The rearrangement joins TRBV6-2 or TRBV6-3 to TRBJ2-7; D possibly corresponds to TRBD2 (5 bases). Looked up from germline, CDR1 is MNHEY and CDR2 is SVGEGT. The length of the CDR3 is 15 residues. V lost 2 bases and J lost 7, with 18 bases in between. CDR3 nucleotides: TGTGCCAGCAGTTACCCCCTGGGGAAGGGAGCGGAGCAGTACTTC. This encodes CASSYPLGKGAEQYF.

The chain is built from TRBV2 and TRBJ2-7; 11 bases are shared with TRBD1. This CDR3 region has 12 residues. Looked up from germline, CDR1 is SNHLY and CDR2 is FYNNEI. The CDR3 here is CVPVGTGGEQYF. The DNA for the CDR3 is TGTGTCCCCGTAGGGACAGGGGGCGAGCAGTACTTC.

The CDR3 is CAIRDRKNEKLFF. CDR3 bases: TGTGCCATCCGGGACAGGAAGAATGAAAAACTGTTTTTT. The chain is built from TRBV28 and TRBJ1-4; TRBD1 aligns across 8 bases. The CDR3 is made up of 13 amino acids. Unmatched junction bases numbered 6, after V lost 10 bases and J lost 5 bases. CDR1 is MDHEN and CDR2 is SYDVKM in the germline V gene.

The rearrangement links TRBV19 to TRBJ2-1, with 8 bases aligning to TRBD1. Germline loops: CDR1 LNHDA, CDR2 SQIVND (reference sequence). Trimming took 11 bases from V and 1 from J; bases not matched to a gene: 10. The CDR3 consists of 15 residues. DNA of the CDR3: TGTGCCGAACAGGGGGGACGTCAATCCTACAATGAGCAGTTCTTC. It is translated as CAEQGGRQSYNEQFF.

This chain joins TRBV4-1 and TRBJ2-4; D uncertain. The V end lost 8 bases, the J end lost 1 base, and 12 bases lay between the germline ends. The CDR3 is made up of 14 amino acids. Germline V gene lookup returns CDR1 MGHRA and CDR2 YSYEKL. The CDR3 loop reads CASGDPFAKNIQYF. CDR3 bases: TGCGCCAGCGGAGACCCCTTTGCCAAAAACATTCAGTACTTC.

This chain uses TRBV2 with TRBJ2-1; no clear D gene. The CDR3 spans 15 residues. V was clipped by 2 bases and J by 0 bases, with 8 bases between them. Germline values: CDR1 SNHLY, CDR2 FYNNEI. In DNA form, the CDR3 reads TGTGCCAGCAGTGAAATGGGCTTCTCCTACAATGAGCAGTTCTTC. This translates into CASSEMGFSYNEQFF.

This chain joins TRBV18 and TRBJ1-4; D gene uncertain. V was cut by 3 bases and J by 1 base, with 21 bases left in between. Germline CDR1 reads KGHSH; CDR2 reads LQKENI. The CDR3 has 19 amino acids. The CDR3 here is CASSPLLRRGVGTNEKLFF. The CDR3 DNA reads TGTGCCAGCTCACCTCTCCTCCGTCGGGGTGTCGGAACTAATGAAAAACTGTTTTTT.

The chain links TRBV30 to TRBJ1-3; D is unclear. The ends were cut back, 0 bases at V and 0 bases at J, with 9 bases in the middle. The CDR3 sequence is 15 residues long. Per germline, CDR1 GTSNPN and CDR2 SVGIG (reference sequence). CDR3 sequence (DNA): TGTGCCTGGAGTGTAGGACTGAGCTCTGGAAACACCATATATTTT. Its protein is CAWSVGLSSGNTIYF.

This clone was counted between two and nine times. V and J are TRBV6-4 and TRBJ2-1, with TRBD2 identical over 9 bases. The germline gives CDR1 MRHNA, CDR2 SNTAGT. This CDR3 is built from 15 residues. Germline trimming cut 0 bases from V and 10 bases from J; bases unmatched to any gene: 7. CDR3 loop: CASSDSGSGGGEQFF. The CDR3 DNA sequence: TGTGCCAGCAGTGACTCTGGTAGCGGGGGAGGCGAGCAGTTCTTC.

Here the CDR3 reads CASSITGISTDTQYF. DNA of the CDR3: TGTGCCAGTAGTATTACAGGGATAAGCACAGATACGCAGTATTTT. The chain links TRBV19 to TRBJ2-3; TRBD1 is a possible D gene (6 bases). The CDR3 runs 15 residues. V was trimmed by 3 bases and J by 0 bases, leaving 10 bases between them. The V gene's germline CDR1 is LNHDA and CDR2 SQIVND (reference sequence).

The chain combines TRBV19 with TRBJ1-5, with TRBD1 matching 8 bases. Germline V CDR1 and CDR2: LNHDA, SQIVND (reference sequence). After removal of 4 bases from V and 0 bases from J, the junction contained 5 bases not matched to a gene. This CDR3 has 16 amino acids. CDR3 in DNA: TGTGCCAGTAGTACCGACAGGGGTTATAGCAATCAGCCCCAGCATTTT. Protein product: CASSTDRGYSNQPQHF.

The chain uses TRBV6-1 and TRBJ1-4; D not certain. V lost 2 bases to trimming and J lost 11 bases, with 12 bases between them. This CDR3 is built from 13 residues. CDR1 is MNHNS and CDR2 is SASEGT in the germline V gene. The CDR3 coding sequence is TGTGCCAGCAGTGAATACCCGTGGGAGAAACTGTTTTTT. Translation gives CASSEYPWEKLFF.

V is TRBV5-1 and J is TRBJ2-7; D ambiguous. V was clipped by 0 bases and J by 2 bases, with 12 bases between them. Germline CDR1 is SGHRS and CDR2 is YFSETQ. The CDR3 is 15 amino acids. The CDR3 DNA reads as TGCGCCAGCAGCTTGGGAACATCGAACGCCTACGAGCAGTACTTC. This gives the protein CASSLGTSNAYEQYF.

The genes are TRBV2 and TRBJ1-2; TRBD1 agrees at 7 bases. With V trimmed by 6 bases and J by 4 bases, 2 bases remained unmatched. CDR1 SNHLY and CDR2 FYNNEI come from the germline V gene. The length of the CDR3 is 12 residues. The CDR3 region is CASRGTAYGYTF. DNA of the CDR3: TGTGCCAGCAGGGGGACAGCCTATGGCTACACCTTC.

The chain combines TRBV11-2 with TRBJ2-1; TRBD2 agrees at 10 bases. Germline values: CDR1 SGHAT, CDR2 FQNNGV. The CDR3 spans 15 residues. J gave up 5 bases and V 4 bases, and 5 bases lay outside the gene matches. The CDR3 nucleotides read TGTGCCAGCAGCTCATATAGCGGGGGGAACAATGAGCAGTTCTTC. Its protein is CASSSYSGGNNEQFF.

The CDR3 protein is CASSPRREVSTDTQYF. Here the CDR3 DNA reads TGTGCCAGCTCACCACGCAGAGAGGTTAGCACAGATACGCAGTATTTT. The chain is built from TRBV18 and TRBJ2-3; D is undetermined. V was clipped by 1 base and J by 0 bases, with 11 bases between them. Germline values: CDR1 KGHSH, CDR2 LQKENI. The CDR3 totals 16 residues.

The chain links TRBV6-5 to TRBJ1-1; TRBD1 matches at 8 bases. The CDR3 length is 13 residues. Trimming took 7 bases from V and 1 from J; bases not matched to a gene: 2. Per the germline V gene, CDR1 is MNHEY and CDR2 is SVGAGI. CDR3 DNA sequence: TGTGCCAGCACCGGACAGGGGAACACTGAAGCTTTCTTT. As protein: CASTGQGNTEAFF.

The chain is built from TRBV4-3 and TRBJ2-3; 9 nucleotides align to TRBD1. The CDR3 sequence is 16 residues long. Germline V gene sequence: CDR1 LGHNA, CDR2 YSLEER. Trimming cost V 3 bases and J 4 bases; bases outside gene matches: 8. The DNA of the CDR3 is TGCGCCAGCAGCCACTCCGGGACAGGGTCCCCAGATACGCAGTATTTT. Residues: CASSHSGTGSPDTQYF.